This T cell receptor (beta chain) was sequenced during a study of cytomegalovirus exposure and HLA in healthy donors. It was healthy bone marrow donors who served as donors. Looked up from germline, CDR1 is MNHNS and CDR2 is SASEGT. V trimming: 8 bases; J trimming: 3 bases; junction bases outside the gene matches: 4. The CDR3 contains 14 residues. A multiplex PCR was run with 60 Vbeta primers and 13 Jbeta primers. Here immunoSEQ multiplex PCR was the method, and the copy in TCRdb shows in-frame clones only, minus some. This sample yields 160,000 or so clones, of which around 81% are seen a single time; about 1.6% belongs to the top ten. On this clone itself: Its cognate antigen is unknown.

Study-wide points: Through in vitro validation, three CMV-associated chains were shown to be specific for CMV antigens. According to an earlier analysis, most TCR beta V segments yielded productive rearrangements about 87% or about 30% of the time.

V usage is TRBV6-1 and J usage is TRBJ2-4; 10 nucleotides align to TRBD2. The sequence derives from a man between 40 and 49 years old in good health and CMV-seronegative. The specimen was PBMCs. The CDR3 reads CASSGTSVKNIQYF. For the CDR3, the DNA is TGTGCCAGCTCGGGGACTAGCGTCAAAAACATTCAGTACTTC.